The 11 T cell receptor beta chains presented below share a single source sample, sequenced in a study of response to subunit inactivated influenza vaccine. TCRdb called the RT-PCR reads again in MiXCR, with one record for every CDR3 protein. The sample lists more than 150,000 distinct CDR3 sequences; roughly 10% were seen once. The sequencing here drew on CD8+ T cells sorted from PBMCs, taken 23 months after vaccination. The origin of the receptors is a man aged 45-69 years who received an inactivated influenza vaccine.

Ten or more counts support this clonotype. V is TRBV6-2 or TRBV6-3 and J is TRBJ2-1; 10 bases are shared with TRBD2. After removal of 2 bases from V and 3 bases from J, the junction contained 7 bases not matched to a gene. CDR3 length equals 17 residues. Germline-derived CDR1 and CDR2 are MNHEY and SVGEGT. The CDR3 DNA sequence: TGTGCCAGCAGTTACCTAGCGGGAGATTCATACTACAATGAGCAGTTCTTC. Translating it yields CASSYLAGDSYYNEQFF.

The chain uses TRBV9 and TRBJ1-1; the match to TRBD1 covers 9 bases. The CDR3 covers 15 residues. The germline gives CDR1 SGDLS, CDR2 YYNGEE. V shed 4 bases and J 10 bases; nucleotides not matched to a gene: 14. CDR3 bases: TGTGCCAGCAGCCCTCGAGACAGGGGGATCCTAGGAGCTTTCTTT. Translation gives CASSPRDRGILGAFF.

This clonotype was picked up a small number of times. V usage is TRBV2 and J usage is TRBJ1-6, with D perhaps TRBD1 (6 bases). The CDR3 consists of 17 residues. V lost 5 bases and J lost 1, with 15 bases in between. Germline loops: CDR1 SNHLY, CDR2 FYNNEI. CDR3 DNA sequence: TGTGCCAGCAGTAAACAGGGATTTATATCCTATAATTCACCCCTCCACTTT. It encodes CASSKQGFISYNSPLHF.

In its sample, this clonotype was seen a few times. The genes are TRBV7-3 and TRBJ1-1; D gene uncertain. CDR1 SGHTA and CDR2 FQGTGA come from the germline V gene. Trimming pared 2 bases from V and 7 bases from J, leaving 11 bases between. This CDR3 has 13 residues. CDR3 coding DNA: TGTGCCAGCAGCTTAGCGTGGGATGGTGAAGCTTTCTTT. Translated: CASSLAWDGEAFF.

The J gene is TRBJ2-5, the V gene TRBV12-3 or TRBV12-4; 11 positions agree with TRBD2. The V and J ends lost 2 bases and 2 bases, in that order; junction bases with no gene match: 10. The CDR3 loop spans 18 amino acids. The CDR3 here is CASSLSSLAGGNQETQYF. The CDR3 DNA is TGTGCCAGCAGTTTAAGTTCGCTAGCGGGGGGCAATCAAGAGACCCAGTACTTC.

This clonotype was seen at least ten times. The genes are TRBV28 and TRBJ2-1; D might be TRBD1 (5 bases). The CDR3 totals 15 residues. Trimming took 6 bases from V and 1 from J, leaving 13 bases between them. CDR1 and CDR2 (germline): MDHEN, SYDVKM. The CDR3: CASSSDTMSYNEQFF. CDR3 nucleotide sequence: TGTGCCAGCAGCTCGGACACGATGTCCTACAATGAGCAGTTCTTC.

The chain couples TRBV6-5 to TRBJ1-1; D gene ambiguous. The CDR3 is 14 residues long. The germline gives CDR1 MNHEY, CDR2 SVGAGI. V was trimmed by 0 bases and J by 1 base, leaving 6 bases between them. The CDR3 region is CASSYSLGNTEAFF. The DNA for the CDR3 is TGTGCCAGCAGTTACTCACTGGGGAACACTGAAGCTTTCTTT.

The rearrangement joins TRBV6-1 to TRBJ2-1, with 8 bases matching TRBD2. Germline CDR1 and CDR2: MNHNS and SASEGT. The CDR3 spans 15 residues. V lost 6 bases to trimming and J lost 2 bases; unmatched junction nucleotides: 6. The CDR3 region is CASSTGTRPYNEQFF. CDR3 nucleotide sequence: TGTGCCAGCAGCACCGGGACTAGGCCCTACAATGAGCAGTTCTTC.

The chain employs TRBV2 and TRBJ2-3, with 11 bases identical to TRBD2. Germline-derived CDR1 and CDR2 are SNHLY and FYNNEI. CDR3 size: 15 residues. V dropped 7 bases and J dropped 6; count of bases not matched to a gene: 9. The chain's CDR3 is CASNLAGGPVDTQYF. The CDR3 DNA sequence: TGTGCCAGCAATTTAGCGGGGGGGCCGGTGGATACGCAGTATTTT.

The chain employs TRBV5-6 and TRBJ1-3; D might be TRBD1 (5 bases). This CDR3 spans 15 amino acids. Germline-derived CDR1 and CDR2 are SGHDT and YYEEEE. V lost 4 bases to trimming and J lost 0 bases, with 11 bases between them. The CDR3 DNA reads TGTGCCAGCAGCGCCGGGACCGCCTCTGGAAACACCATATATTTT. Translating it yields CASSAGTASGNTIYF.

This clonotype was detected only a few times. The gene calls are TRBV6-6 and TRBJ2-7, with D unresolved. The CDR3 runs to 13 residues. The V end was cut by 2 bases, the J end by 3 bases, with 8 bases between. Germline assignment: CDR1 MNHNY and CDR2 SVGAGI (reference sequence). The CDR3: CASSYGLNYEQYF. The CDR3, as DNA: TGTGCCAGCAGTTACGGGCTAAACTACGAGCAGTACTTC.